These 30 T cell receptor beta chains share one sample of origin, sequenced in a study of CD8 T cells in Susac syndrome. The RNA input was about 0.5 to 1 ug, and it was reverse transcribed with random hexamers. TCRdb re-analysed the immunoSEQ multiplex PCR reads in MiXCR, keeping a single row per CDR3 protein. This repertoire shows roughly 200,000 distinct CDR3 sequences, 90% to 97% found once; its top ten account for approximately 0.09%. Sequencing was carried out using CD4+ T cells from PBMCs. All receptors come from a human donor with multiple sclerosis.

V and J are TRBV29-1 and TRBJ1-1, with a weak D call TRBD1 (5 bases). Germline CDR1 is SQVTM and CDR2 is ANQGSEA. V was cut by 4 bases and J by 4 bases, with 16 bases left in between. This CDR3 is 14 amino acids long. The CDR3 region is CSVANLRGFTEAFF. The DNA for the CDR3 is TGCAGCGTTGCGAATCTGAGGGGATTCACTGAAGCTTTCTTT.

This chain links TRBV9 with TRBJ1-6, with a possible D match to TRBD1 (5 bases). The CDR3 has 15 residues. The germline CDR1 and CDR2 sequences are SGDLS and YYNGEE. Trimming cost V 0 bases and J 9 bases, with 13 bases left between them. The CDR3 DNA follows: TGTGCCAGCAGCGTAGAGCCAGGGAGGACTTCACCCCTCCACTTT. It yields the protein CASSVEPGRTSPLHF.

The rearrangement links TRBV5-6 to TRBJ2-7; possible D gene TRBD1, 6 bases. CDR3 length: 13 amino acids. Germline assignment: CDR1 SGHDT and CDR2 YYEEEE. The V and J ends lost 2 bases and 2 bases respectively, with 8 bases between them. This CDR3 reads CASSFKGAYEQYF. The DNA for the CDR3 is TGTGCCAGCAGCTTTAAGGGGGCCTACGAGCAGTACTTC. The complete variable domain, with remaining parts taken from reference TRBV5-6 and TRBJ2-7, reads DAGVTQSPTHLIKTRGQQVTLRCSPKSGHDTVSWYQQALGQGPQFIFQYYEEEERQRGNFPDRFSGHQFPNYSSELNVNALLLGDSALYLCASSFKGAYEQYFGPGTRLTVT.

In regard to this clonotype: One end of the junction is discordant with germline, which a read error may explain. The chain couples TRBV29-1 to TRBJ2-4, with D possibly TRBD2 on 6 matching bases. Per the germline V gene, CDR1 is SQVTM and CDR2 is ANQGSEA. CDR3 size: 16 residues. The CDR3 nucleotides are TGCGGCGTTGCCCCTCGGGGGAGAGGTAGCAAAAACATTCAGTACTTC. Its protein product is CGVAPRGRGSKNIQYF.

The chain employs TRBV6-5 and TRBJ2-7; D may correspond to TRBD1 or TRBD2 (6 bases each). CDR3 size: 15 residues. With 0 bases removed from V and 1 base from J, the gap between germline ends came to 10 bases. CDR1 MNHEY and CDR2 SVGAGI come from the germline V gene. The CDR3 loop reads CASSYSTGTSYEQYF. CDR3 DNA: TGTGCCAGCAGTTACTCTACAGGGACTTCCTACGAGCAGTACTTC.

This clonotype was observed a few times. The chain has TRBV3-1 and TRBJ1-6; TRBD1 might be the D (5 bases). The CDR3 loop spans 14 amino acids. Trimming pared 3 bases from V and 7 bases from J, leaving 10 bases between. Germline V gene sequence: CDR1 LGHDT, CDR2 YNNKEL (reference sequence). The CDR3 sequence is CASSHRDRNSPLHF. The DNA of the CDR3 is TGTGCCAGCAGCCACCGGGACCGAAATTCACCCCTCCACTTT. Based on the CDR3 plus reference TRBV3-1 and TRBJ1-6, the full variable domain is DTAVSQTPKYLVTQMGNDKSIKCEQNLGHDTMYWYKQDSKKFLKIMFSYNNKELIINETVPNRFSPKSPDKAHLNLHINSLELGDSAVYFCASSHRDRNSPLHFGNGTRLTVT.

CDR3 residues: CASSRQGADDIQYF. As DNA, the CDR3 is TGTGCCAGCAGCCGACAGGGGGCTGATGACATTCAGTACTTC. The chain uses TRBV11-1 and TRBJ2-4; 10 bases are a match to TRBD1. The germline V gene encodes CDR1 SGHAT and CDR2 FQDESV (reference sequence). V lost 5 bases and J lost 8; bases outside the gene matches: 6. This CDR3 region has 14 residues. Supplemented by reference TRBV11-1 and TRBJ2-4, the full variable domain reads EAEVAQSPRYKITEKSQAVAFWCDPISGHATLYWYRQILGQGPELLVQFQDESVVDDSQLPKDRFSAERLKGVDSTLKIQPAELGDSAMYLCASSRQGADDIQYFGAGTRLSVL.

The CDR3 DNA follows: TGTGCCAGCAGGGCAGACAGGGGTAACACTGAAGCTTTCTTT. Protein product: CASRADRGNTEAFF. The J gene is TRBJ1-1, the V gene TRBV2; 8 bases are shared with TRBD1. This CDR3 has 14 residues. From germline, CDR1 is SNHLY and CDR2 FYNNEI. Trimming removed 6 bases from V and 2 bases from J; junction bases left unmatched: 5. The full variable domain, with the rest looked up from reference TRBV2 and TRBJ1-1, is EPEVTQTPSHQVTQMGQEVILRCVPISNHLYFYWYRQILGQKVEFLVSFYNNEISEKSEIFDDQFSVERPDGSNFTLKIRSTKLEDSAMYFCASRADRGNTEAFFGQGTRLTVV.

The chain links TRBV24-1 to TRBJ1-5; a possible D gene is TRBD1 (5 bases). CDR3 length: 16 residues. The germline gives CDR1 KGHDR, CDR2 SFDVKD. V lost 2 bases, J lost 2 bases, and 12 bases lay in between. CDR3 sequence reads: CATSDSSPGGNQPQHF. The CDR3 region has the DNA TGTGCCACCAGTGATTCTTCTCCGGGGGGCAATCAGCCCCAGCATTTT.

DNA of the CDR3: TGTGCCAGCAGTTACGAACCCCCGGGGGTCGGCTCCTACAATGAGCAGTTCTTC. It encodes CASSYEPPGVGSYNEQFF. The V gene is TRBV6-5, the J gene TRBJ2-1; weak D call: TRBD2 (6 bases). Germline V gene lookup returns CDR1 MNHEY and CDR2 SVGAGI. CDR3 size: 18 residues. V was trimmed by 2 bases and J by 0 bases, leaving 17 bases between them.

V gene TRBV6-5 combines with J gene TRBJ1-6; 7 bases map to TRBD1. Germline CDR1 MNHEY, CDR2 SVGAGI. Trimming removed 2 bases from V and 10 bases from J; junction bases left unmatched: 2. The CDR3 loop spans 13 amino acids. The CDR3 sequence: CASSYMGQSPLHF. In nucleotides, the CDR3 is TGTGCCAGCAGTTACATGGGACAGTCACCCCTCCACTTT.

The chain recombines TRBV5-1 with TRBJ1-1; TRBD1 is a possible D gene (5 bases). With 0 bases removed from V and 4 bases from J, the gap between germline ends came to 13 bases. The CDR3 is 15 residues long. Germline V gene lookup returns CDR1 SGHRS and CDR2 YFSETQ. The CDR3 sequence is CASSLGSSGVTEAFF. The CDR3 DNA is TGCGCCAGCAGCTTGGGGTCTTCGGGGGTCACTGAAGCTTTCTTT.

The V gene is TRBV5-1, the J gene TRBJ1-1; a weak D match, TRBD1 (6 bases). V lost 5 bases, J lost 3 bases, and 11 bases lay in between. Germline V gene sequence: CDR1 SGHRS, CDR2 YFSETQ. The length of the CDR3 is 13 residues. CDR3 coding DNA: TGCGCCAGCAGTCAGGGGTATGACACTGAAGCTTTCTTT. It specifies CASSQGYDTEAFF.

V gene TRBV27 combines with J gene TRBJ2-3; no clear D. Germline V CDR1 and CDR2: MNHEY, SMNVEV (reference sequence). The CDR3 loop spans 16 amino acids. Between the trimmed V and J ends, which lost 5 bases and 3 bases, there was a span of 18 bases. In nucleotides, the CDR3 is TGTGCCAGCAGTCCTCGATCGCCCTCGACGACAGATACGCAGTATTTT. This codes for CASSPRSPSTTDTQYF.

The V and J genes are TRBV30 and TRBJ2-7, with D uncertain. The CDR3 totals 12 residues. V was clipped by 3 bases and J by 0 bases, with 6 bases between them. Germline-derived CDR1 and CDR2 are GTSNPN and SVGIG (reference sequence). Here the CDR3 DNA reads TGTGCCTGGAGCCTGACCTCCTACGAGCAGTACTTC. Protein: CAWSLTSYEQYF.

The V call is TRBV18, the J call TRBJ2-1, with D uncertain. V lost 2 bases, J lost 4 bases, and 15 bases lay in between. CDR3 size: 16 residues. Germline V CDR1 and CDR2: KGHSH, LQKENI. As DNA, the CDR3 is TGTGCCAGCTCACCATCTCACGGACGGATGTACAATGAGCAGTTCTTC. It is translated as CASSPSHGRMYNEQFF.

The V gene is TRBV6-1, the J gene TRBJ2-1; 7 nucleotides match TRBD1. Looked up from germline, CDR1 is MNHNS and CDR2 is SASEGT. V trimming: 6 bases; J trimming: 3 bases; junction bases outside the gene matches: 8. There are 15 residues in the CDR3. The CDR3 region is CASSTDRVLYNEQFF. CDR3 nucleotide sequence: TGTGCCAGCAGCACAGACAGGGTCCTCTACAATGAGCAGTTCTTC.

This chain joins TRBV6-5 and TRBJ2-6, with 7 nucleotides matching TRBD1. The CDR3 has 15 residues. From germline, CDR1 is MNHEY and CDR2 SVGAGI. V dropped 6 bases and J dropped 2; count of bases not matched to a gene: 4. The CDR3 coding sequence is TGTGCCAGCAGCCGAGACAGGGCTGGGGCCAACGTCCTGACTTTC. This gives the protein CASSRDRAGANVLTF.

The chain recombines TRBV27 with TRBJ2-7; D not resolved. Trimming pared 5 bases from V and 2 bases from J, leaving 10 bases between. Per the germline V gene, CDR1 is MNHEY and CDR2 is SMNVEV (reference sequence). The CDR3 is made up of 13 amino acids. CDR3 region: CASSPDGAYEQYF. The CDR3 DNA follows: TGTGCCAGCAGTCCCGACGGTGCCTACGAGCAGTACTTC.

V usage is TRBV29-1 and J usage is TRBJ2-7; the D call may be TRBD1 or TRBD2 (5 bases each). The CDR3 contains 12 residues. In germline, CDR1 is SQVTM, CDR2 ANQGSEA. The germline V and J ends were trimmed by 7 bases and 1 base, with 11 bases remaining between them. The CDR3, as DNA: TGCAGCGCCTGGGACGCGTCCTACGAGCAGTACTTC. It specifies CSAWDASYEQYF.

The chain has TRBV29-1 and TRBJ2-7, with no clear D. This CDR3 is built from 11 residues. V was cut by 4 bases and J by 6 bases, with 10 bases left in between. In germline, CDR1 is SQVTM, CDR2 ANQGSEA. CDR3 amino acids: CSVGSVGEQYF. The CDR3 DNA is TGCAGCGTTGGGTCAGTTGGCGAGCAGTACTTC.

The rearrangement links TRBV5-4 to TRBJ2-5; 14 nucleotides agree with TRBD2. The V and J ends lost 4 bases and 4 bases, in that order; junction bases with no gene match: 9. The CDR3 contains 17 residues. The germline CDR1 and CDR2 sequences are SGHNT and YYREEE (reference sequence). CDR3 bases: TGTGCCAGCAGCACCCGGGGGACTAGCGGGGGATTAGAGACCCAGTACTTC. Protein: CASSTRGTSGGLETQYF.

The CDR3 loop is CASSLAGAAQDTQYF. CDR3 DNA sequence: TGTGCCAGCAGCTTAGCGGGGGCCGCCCAAGATACGCAGTATTTT. The chain couples TRBV7-2 to TRBJ2-3; possibly TRBD1 for D (6 bases). The V end was cut by 0 bases, the J end by 5 bases, with 12 bases between. There are 15 residues in the CDR3. The germline V gene has CDR1 SGHTA and CDR2 FQGNSA. Full variable domain (remainder filled in from reference TRBV7-2 and TRBJ2-3): GAGVSQSPSNKVTEKGKDVELRCDPISGHTALYWYRQSLGQGLEFLIYFQGNSAPDKSGLPSDRFSAERTGGSVSTLTIQRTQQEDSAVYLCASSLAGAAQDTQYFGPGTRLTVL.

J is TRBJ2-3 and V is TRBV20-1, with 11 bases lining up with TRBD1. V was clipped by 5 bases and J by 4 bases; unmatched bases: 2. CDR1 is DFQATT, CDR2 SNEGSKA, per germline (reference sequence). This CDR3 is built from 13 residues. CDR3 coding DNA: TGCAGTGCTGGACAGGGGGCTGCAGATACGCAGTATTTT. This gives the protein CSAGQGAADTQYF.

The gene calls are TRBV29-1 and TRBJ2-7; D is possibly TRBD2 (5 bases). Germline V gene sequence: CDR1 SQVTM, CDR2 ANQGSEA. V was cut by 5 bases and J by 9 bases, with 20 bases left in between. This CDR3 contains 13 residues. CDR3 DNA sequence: TGCAGCGTTAGCTACGGGAATCAGAAGGGGCAGTACTTC. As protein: CSVSYGNQKGQYF.

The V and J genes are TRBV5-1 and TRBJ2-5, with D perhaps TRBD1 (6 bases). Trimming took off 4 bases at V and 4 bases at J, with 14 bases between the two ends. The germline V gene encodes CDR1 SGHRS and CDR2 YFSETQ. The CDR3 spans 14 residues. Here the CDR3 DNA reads TGCGCCAGCAGCCCACGAACAGGGTCAGAGACCCAGTACTTC. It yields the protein CASSPRTGSETQYF.

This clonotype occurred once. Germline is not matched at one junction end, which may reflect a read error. The CDR3 coding sequence is TGTGCCGGCAGTTACCCGTCGTTGGGAGACCTCGGCCACACAGATACGCAGTATTTT. Encoded protein: CAGSYPSLGDLGHTDTQYF. This sequence joins TRBV6-2 or TRBV6-3 and TRBJ2-3; D perhaps matches TRBD2 (5 bases). The germline V gene has CDR1 MNHEY and CDR2 SVGEGT. The CDR3 is 19 amino acids.

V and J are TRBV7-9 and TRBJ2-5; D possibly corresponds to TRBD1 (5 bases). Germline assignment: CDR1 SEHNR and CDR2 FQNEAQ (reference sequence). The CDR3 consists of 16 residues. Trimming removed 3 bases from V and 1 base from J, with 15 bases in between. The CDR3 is CASSFRTPKGQETQYF. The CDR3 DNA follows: TGTGCCAGCAGCTTTAGGACACCCAAGGGCCAAGAGACCCAGTACTTC.

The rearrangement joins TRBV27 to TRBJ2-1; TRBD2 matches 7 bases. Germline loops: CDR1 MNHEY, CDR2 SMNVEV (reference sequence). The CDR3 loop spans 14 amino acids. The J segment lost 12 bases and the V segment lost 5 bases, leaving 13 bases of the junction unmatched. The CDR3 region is CASSPGTTILAQFF. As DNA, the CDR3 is TGTGCCAGCAGTCCCGGGACTACCATATTGGCGCAGTTCTTC.

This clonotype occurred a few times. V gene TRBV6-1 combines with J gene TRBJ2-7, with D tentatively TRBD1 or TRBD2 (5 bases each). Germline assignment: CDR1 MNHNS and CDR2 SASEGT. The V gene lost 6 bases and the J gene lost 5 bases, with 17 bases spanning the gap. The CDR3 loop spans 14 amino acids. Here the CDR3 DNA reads TGTGCCAGCAGCCGCCGAAGGGGAGATAACGAGCAGTACTTC. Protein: CASSRRRGDNEQYF.